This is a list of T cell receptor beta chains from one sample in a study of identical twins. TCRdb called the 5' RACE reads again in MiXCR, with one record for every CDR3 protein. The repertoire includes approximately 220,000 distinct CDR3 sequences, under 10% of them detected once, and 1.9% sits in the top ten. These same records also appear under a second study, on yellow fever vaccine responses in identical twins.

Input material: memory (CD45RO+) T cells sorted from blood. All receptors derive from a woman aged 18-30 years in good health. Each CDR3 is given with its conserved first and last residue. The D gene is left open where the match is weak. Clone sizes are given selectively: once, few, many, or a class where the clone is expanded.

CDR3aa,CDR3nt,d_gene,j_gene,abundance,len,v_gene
CASSLPRGDTGELFF,TGCGCCAGCAGCTTACCCCGTGGAGACACCGGGGAGCTGTTTTTT,.,TRBJ2-2,few,15,TRBV5-1
CASSPIGDNYEQYF,TGTGCCAGCAGCCCGATAGGAGATAACTACGAGCAGTACTTC,.,TRBJ2-7,many,14,TRBV7-2
CASSYSYLAGYEQYF,TGTGCCAGCAGTTACTCGTATCTAGCGGGCTACGAGCAGTACTTC,TRBD2,TRBJ2-7,many,15,TRBV6-5
CASSLPTSGTYNEQFF,TGTGCCAGCAGTCTACCGACTAGCGGGACATACAATGAGCAGTTCTTC,TRBD2,TRBJ2-1,.,16,TRBV28
CSAHRDSGEQFF,TGCAGTGCCCACAGAGACTCAGGGGAGCAGTTCTTC,.,TRBJ2-1,.,12,TRBV20-1
CASSLTSTLGQPQHF,TGTGCCAGCAGTTTAACTTCAACCCTTGGTCAGCCCCAGCATTTT,.,TRBJ1-5,few,15,TRBV28
CASSHPPGLVVFEQYF,TGTGCCAGCAGCCATCCCCCGGGACTAGTTGTGTTCGAGCAGTACTTC,TRBD2,TRBJ2-7,few,16,TRBV7-9
CASSLVGSGPKNTPLHF,TGTGCCAGCAGCTTAGTGGGGTCAGGCCCTAAAAATACACCCCTCCACTTT,.,TRBJ1-6,many,17,TRBV7-2
CSARRPGDSRPLHF,TGCAGTGCTAGACGGCCGGGGGACAGTAGACCCCTCCACTTT,TRBD1,TRBJ1-6,many,14,TRBV20-1
CASSPAFGQGITDTQYF,TGTGCCAGCTCACCCGCTTTTGGCCAAGGAATCACAGATACGCAGTATTTT,.,TRBJ2-3,.,17,TRBV18
CASSQSGTGETEAFF,TGCGCCAGCAGCCAATCCGGGACAGGGGAGACTGAAGCTTTCTTT,TRBD1,TRBJ1-1,many,15,TRBV5-1
CASSLEGRKDTQYF,TGTGCCAGCAGCTTAGAGGGCCGGAAAGATACGCAGTATTTT,.,TRBJ2-3,many,14,TRBV7-8
CSVDVKQGPNYGYTF,TGCAGCGTTGACGTGAAGCAGGGGCCTAACTATGGCTACACCTTC,.,TRBJ1-2,many,15,TRBV29-1
CASSYSRTGSANYGYTF,TGTGCCAGCAGTTACTCGAGGACAGGGTCGGCTAACTATGGCTACACCTTC,TRBD1,TRBJ1-2,.,17,TRBV6-5
CASSLVSQGEQFF,TGTGCCAGCAGCTTAGTTTCACAGGGTGAGCAGTTCTTC,.,TRBJ2-1,few,13,TRBV7-2
CASSYLGALGEKLFF,TGTGCCAGCAGTTACCTGGGGGCGCTAGGGGAAAAACTGTTTTTT,.,TRBJ1-4,few,15,TRBV6-5
CASRKTRKGSHEQYF,TGTGCCAGCAGAAAAACTCGCAAAGGGAGCCACGAGCAGTACTTC,.,TRBJ2-7,.,15,TRBV27
CSVEGEMNTEAFF,TGCAGCGTTGAAGGGGAAATGAACACTGAAGCTTTCTTT,.,TRBJ1-1,.,13,TRBV29-1
CASSVVPAGGLGEQFF,TGTGCCAGCAGCGTAGTTCCAGCGGGAGGGCTCGGTGAGCAGTTCTTC,TRBD2,TRBJ2-1,few,16,TRBV9
CASSQGHEQYF,TGTGCCAGCAGCCAGGGCCACGAGCAGTACTTC,.,TRBJ2-7,few,11,TRBV6-5
CTSSQFQRPSTDTQYF,TGCACCAGCAGCCAATTCCAGCGACCCAGCACAGATACGCAGTATTTT,.,TRBJ2-3,few,16,TRBV1
CASSEVSGGSGEQFF,TGTGCCAGCAGTGAGGTTAGCGGGGGGTCAGGTGAGCAGTTCTTC,TRBD2,TRBJ2-1,.,15,TRBV2
CASSSRLAGAGFQLGLQYF,TGTGCCAGCAGTTCCAGACTAGCGGGAGCGGGGTTTCAATTGGGTCTTCAGTACTTC,TRBD2,TRBJ2-4,.,19,TRBV27
CASSFSGQSYEQYF,TGTGCCAGCAGTTTTTCGGGACAGTCCTACGAGCAGTACTTC,TRBD1,TRBJ2-7,few,14,TRBV12-3/TRBV12-4
CAPPSTVQFF,TGTGCCCCACCATCGACCGTTCAGTTCTTC,.,TRBJ2-1,few,10,TRBV25-1
CSARDRLGLTNTGELFF,TGCAGTGCTAGAGATCGTTTGGGACTCACGAACACCGGGGAGCTGTTTTTT,.,TRBJ2-2,few,17,TRBV20-1
CSVASRLPYNEQFF,TGCAGCGTCGCTTCAAGACTACCATACAATGAGCAGTTCTTC,.,TRBJ2-1,many,14,TRBV29-1
CASSLGTGLGEQYF,TGTGCCAGCAGCTTAGGGACAGGGTTAGGCGAGCAGTACTTC,TRBD1,TRBJ2-7,few,14,TRBV7-9
CASSQSEETQYF,TGTGCCAGCAGCCAAAGTGAAGAGACCCAGTACTTC,.,TRBJ2-5,many,12,TRBV3-1
CASSVDRGHEQFF,TGTGCCAGCAGCGTGGACAGGGGTCATGAGCAGTTCTTC,TRBD1,TRBJ2-1,many,13,TRBV14
CASRGVWNIQYF,TGTGCCAGTAGAGGAGTATGGAACATTCAGTACTTC,.,TRBJ2-4,few,12,TRBV19
CASSFSYSPTNTGELFF,TGTGCCAGCAGTTTCTCTTACTCTCCTACGAACACCGGGGAGCTGTTTTTT,.,TRBJ2-2,.,17,TRBV27
CSGAVAGLYNQPQHF,TGCAGTGGGGCCGTGGCAGGGCTGTACAATCAGCCCCAGCATTTT,.,TRBJ1-5,many,15,TRBV20-1
CSANRGETQYF,TGCAGTGCGAACAGGGGAGAGACCCAGTACTTC,TRBD1,TRBJ2-5,few,11,TRBV20-1
CASSGLAATGELFF,TGTGCCAGCAGCGGTCTAGCGGCCACCGGGGAGCTGTTTTTT,TRBD2,TRBJ2-2,.,14,TRBV6-1
CASSRTLGVVYNEQFF,TGTGCCAGCAGCCGAACTCTAGGAGTGGTTTACAATGAGCAGTTCTTC,.,TRBJ2-1,.,16,TRBV3-1
CASSLGAGGRTEAFF,TGCGCCAGCAGCTTGGGGGCAGGGGGCCGCACTGAAGCTTTCTTT,TRBD1,TRBJ1-1,.,15,TRBV5-1
CASSSTGGRDEQYF,TGCGCCAGCAGCTCTACAGGGGGCCGAGACGAGCAGTACTTC,TRBD1,TRBJ2-7,many,14,TRBV5-1
CASSQVGVNEQFF,TGTGCCAGCAGCCAAGTAGGGGTCAATGAGCAGTTCTTC,.,TRBJ2-1,few,13,TRBV3-1
CASSSLSGGAEETQYF,TGTGCCAGCAGCTCTTTAAGCGGGGGGGCCGAAGAGACCCAGTACTTC,TRBD2,TRBJ2-5,few,16,TRBV5-6
CASSSDTTNIQYF,TGTGCCAGCAGCTCGGACACTACAAACATTCAGTACTTC,.,TRBJ2-4,many,13,TRBV7-9